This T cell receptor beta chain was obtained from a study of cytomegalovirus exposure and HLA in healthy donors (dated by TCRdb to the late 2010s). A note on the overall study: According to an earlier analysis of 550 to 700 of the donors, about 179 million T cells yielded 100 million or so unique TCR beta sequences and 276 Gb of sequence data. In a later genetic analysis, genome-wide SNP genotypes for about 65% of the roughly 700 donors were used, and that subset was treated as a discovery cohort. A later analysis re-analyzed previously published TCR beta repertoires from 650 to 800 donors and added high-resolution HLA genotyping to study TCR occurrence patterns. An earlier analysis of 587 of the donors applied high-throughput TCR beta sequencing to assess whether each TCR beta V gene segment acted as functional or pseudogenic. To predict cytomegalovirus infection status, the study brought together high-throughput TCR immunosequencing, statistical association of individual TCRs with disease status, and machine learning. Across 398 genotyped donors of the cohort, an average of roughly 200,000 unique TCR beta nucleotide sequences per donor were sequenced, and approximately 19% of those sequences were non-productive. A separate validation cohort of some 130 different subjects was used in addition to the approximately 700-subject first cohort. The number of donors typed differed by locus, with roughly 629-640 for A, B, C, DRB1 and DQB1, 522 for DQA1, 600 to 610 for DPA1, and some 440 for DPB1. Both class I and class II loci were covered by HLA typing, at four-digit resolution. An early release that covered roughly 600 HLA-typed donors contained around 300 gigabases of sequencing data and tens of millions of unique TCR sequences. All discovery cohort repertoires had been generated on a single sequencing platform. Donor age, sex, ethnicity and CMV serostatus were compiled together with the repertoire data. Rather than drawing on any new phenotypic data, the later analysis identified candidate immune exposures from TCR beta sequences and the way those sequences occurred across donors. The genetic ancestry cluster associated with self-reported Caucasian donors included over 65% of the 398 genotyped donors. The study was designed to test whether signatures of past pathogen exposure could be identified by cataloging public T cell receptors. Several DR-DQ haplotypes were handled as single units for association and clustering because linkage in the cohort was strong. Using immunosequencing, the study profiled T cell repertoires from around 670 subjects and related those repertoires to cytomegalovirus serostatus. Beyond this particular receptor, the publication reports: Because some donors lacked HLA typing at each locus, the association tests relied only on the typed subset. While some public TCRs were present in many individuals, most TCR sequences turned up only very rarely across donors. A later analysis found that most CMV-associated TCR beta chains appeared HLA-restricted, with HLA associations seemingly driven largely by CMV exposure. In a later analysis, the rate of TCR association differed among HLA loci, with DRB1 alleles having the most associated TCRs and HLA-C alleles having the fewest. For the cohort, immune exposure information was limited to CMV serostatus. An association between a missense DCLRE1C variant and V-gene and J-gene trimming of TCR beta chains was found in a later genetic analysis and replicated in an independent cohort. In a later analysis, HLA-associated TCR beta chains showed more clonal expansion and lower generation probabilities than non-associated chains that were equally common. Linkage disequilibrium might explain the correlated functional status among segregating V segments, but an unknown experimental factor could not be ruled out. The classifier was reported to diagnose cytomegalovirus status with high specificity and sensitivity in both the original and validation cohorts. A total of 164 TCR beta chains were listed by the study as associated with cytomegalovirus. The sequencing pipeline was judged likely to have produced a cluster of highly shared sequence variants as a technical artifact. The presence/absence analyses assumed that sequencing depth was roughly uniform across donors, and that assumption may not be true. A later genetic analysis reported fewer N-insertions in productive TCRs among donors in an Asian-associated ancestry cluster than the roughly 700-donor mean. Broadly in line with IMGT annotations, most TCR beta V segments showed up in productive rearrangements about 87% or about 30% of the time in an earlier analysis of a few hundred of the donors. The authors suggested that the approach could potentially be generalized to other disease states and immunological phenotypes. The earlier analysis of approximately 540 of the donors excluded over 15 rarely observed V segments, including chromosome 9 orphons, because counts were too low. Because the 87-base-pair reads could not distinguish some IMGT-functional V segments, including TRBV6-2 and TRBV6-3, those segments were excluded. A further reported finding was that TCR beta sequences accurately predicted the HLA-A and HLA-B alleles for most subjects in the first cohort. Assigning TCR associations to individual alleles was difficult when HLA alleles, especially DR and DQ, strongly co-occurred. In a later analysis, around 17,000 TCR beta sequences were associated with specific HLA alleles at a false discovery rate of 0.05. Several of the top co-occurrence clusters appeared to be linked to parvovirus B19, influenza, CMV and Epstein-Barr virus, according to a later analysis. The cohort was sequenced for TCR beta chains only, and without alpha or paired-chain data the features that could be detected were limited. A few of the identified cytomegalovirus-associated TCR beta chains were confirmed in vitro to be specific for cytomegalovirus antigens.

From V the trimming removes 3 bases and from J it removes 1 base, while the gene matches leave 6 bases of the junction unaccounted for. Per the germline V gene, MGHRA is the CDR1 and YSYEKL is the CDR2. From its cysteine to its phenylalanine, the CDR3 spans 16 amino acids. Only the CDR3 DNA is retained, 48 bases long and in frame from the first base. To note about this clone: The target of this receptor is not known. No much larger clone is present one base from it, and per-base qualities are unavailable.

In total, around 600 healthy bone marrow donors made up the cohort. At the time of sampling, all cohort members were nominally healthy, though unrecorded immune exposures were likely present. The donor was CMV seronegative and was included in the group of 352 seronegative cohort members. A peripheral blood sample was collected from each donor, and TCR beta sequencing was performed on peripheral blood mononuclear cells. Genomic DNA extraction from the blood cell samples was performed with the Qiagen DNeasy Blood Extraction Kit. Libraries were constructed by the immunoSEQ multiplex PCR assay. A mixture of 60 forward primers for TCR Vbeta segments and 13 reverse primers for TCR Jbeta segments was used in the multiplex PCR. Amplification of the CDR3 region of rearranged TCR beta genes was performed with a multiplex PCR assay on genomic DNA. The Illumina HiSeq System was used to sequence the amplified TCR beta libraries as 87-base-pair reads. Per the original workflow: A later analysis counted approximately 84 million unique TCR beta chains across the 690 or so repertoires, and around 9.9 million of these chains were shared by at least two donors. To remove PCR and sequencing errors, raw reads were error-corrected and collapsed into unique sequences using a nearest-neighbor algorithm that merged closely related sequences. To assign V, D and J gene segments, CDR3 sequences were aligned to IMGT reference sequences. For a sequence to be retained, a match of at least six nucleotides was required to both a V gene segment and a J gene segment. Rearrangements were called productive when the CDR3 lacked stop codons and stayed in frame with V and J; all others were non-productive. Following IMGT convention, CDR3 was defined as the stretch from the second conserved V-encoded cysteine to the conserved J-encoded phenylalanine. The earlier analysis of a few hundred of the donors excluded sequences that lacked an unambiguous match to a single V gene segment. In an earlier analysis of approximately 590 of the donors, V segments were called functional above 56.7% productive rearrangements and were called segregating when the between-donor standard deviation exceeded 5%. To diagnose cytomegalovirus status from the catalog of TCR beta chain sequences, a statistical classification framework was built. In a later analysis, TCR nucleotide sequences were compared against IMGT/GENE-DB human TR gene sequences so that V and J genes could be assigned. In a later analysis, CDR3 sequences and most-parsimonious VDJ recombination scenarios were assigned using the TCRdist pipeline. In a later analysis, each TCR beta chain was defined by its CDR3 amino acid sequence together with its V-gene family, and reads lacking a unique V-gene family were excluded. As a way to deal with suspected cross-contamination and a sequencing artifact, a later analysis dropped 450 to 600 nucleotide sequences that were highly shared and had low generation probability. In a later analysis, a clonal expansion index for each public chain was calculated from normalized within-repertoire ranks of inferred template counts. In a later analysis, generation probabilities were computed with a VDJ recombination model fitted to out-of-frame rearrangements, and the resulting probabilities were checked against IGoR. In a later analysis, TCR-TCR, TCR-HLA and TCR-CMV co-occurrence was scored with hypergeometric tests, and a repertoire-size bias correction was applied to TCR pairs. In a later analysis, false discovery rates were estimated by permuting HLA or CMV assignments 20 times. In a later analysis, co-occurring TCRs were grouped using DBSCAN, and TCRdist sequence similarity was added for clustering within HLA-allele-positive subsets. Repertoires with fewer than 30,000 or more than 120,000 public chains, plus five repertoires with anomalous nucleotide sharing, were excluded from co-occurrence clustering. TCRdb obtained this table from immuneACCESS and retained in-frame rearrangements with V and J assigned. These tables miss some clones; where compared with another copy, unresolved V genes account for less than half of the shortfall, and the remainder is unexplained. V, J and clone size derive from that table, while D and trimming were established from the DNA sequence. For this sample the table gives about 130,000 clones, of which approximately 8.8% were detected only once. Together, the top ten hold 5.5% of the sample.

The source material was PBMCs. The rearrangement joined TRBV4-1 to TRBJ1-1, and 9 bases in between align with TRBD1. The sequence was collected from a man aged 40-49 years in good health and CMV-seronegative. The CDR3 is CASSHKQGAPNTEAFF. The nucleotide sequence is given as TGCGCCAGCAGCCACAAACAGGGGGCGCCGAACACTGAAGCTTTCTTT.